One T cell receptor beta chain is described in this entry. The target antigen is unknown. The germline gives CDR1 MDHEN, CDR2 SYDVKM. The CDR3 sequence is 15 residues long. Deletions cut 2 bases from V and 4 bases from J, with 15 bases between. The sample is drawn from a study of human T cells and chemical hapten exposure. Study-level background: The upper back received 0.01% DPC by patch testing, with results read at 6 days. Study-wide findings and caveats: The study found that PT1 expanded TCR counts correlated positively with patch test score. Sensitization with DPC brought no change to TCRs above 1 in 1000 in frequency.

TCRdb processed the RACE reads anew with MiXCR; each CDR3 protein has one entry. Of about 50,000 distinct CDR3 sequences in the sample, roughly a tenth are singletons; the top ten hold 9.5% to 10%. Noted time point: pre-sensitization, week 0. Stated treatment: therapeutic diphenylcyclopropenone sensitization with weekly scalp DPC. From whole blood left unfractionated, total RNA was extracted. The chain recombines TRBV28 with TRBJ2-7; D tentatively fits TRBD1 or TRBD2 (5 bases each). The material sequenced was whole blood, taken in connection with sensitization to the hapten diphenylcyclopropenone (DPC). This clonotype originated in a woman aged 25 to 39 with alopecia areata. Some clones in this sample may be carry-over from other donors' samples. The CDR3 region has the DNA TGTGCCAGCAGTTTAGGGGACCCTCGACAATACGAGCAGTACTTC. Protein product: CASSLGDPRQYEQYF.